This T cell receptor beta chain was documented in a study of blood T cells in healthy people across ages. A second PCR, run for about 7 to 11 cycles, used a sample-barcoded 5' primer plus a J-beta primer mix. Every sample gave at least 3 million paired-end reads containing CDR3. One entry per CDR3 protein, called by TCRdb with MiXCR from the 5' RACE reads. The table lists more than 650,000 distinct CDR3 sequences, 53% of them singletons, with 41% in the top ten. On this clonotype itself: Antigen specificity is unknown.

The germline gives CDR1 MNHNY, CDR2 SVGAGI (reference sequence). After removal of 6 bases from V and 11 bases from J, the junction contained 11 bases not matched to a gene. This CDR3 comprises 13 residues. The study, taken as a whole, reports: TCR beta diversity tracked closely with naive T cell percentage.

The sequencing input was blood. This sequence originates from a man aged 80 or over in good health. The V gene is TRBV6-6, the J gene TRBJ2-5; 8 nucleotides match TRBD2. The CDR3 reads CASRTGGLNEQYF. In DNA form, the CDR3 reads TGTGCCAGCAGAACGGGAGGGCTTAATGAGCAGTACTTC.